This TCR beta chain appears in the sequencing data of a study of cytomegalovirus exposure and HLA in healthy donors (TCRdb year 2017). In the study overall: An earlier analysis of roughly 630 of the donors reported roughly 270 Gb of sequence data and around 110 million unique TCR beta sequences from 150 million to 200 million T cells. An early release covering roughly 640 HLA-typed donors comprised approximately 300 gigabases of sequencing data and 85 million to 100 million unique TCR sequences. Of the roughly 390 genotyped donors, roughly 85% fell in the genetic ancestry cluster associated with self-reported Caucasian donors. The study aimed to test whether signatures of past pathogen exposure could be identified by cataloging public T cell receptors. The study used immunosequencing to profile the T cell repertoires of approximately 630 subjects and linked those repertoires to cytomegalovirus serostatus. Besides the first cohort of 666 subjects, a separate validation cohort made up of about 120 different subjects was used. To predict cytomegalovirus infection status, the study brought together high-throughput TCR immunosequencing, statistical association of individual TCRs with disease status, and machine learning. In a later analysis, previously published TCR beta repertoires from 670 or so donors were re-analyzed and high-resolution HLA genotyping was added so that TCR occurrence patterns could be studied. Rather than drawing on any new phenotypic data, the later analysis identified candidate immune exposures from TCR beta sequences and the way those sequences occurred across donors. In an earlier analysis of several hundred of the donors, high-throughput TCR beta sequencing was used to judge whether each TCR beta V gene segment behaved as functional or pseudogenic. Donor age, sex, ethnicity and CMV serostatus were collected together with the repertoire data. A later genetic analysis used genome-wide SNP genotypes for about 65% of the 666 donors, treating that subset as a discovery cohort. Every discovery cohort repertoire had been produced on one sequencing platform. Class I and class II HLA loci were covered by the typing at four-digit resolution. The number of donors typed differed by locus, with roughly 620-630 for A, B, C, DRB1 and DQB1, 522 for DQA1, 600 to 610 for DPA1, and some 470 for DPB1. A handful of DR-DQ haplotypes were handled as single units for association and clustering because linkage in the cohort was strong. On average, roughly 240,000 unique TCR beta nucleotide sequences were sequenced per donor among fewer than 500 genotyped donors of the cohort, with 15% to 20% of those sequences being non-productive. Here is what the overall study found, with its caveats: Some IMGT-functional V segments, including TRBV6-2 and TRBV6-3, could not be told apart with the 87-base-pair reads, so those segments were excluded. According to the authors, the approach could potentially be generalized to other disease states and immunological phenotypes. Most CMV-associated TCR beta chains appeared to be HLA-restricted in a later analysis, and the HLA associations seemed to be driven largely by CMV exposure. When HLA alleles, especially DR and DQ, strongly co-occurred, TCR associations were difficult to assign to individual alleles. The presence/absence analyses assumed that sequencing depth was roughly uniform across donors, and that assumption may not be true. In a later analysis, the rate of TCR association differed among HLA loci, with DRB1 alleles having the most associated TCRs and HLA-C alleles having the fewest. A later genetic analysis associated a missense DCLRE1C variant with V-gene and J-gene trimming of TCR beta chains, and an independent cohort replicated the association. Only TCR beta chains were sequenced in this cohort, and the absence of alpha or paired-chain data limited detectable features. Several of the top co-occurrence clusters appeared to be linked to parvovirus B19, influenza, CMV and Epstein-Barr virus, according to a later analysis. The only immune exposure information available for the cohort was CMV serostatus. Correlated functional status among segregating V segments might be attributable to linkage disequilibrium, but an unknown experimental factor could not be ruled out. An earlier analysis of approximately 540 of the donors showed that most TCR beta V segments appeared in productive rearrangements either about 90% or about 30% of the time, which broadly matched IMGT annotations. Because counts were too low, roughly 18 rarely observed V segments, including chromosome 9 orphons, were left out of the earlier analysis of some 600 of the donors. Across donors, most TCR sequences were observed very rarely, whereas some public TCRs were present in many individuals. The study listed approximately 150 TCR beta chains as associated with cytomegalovirus. Cytomegalovirus status was reported to be diagnosed by the classifier with high specificity and sensitivity in both the original and validation cohorts. A few of the identified cytomegalovirus-associated TCR beta chains were confirmed in vitro to be specific for cytomegalovirus antigens. A cluster of highly shared sequence variants was judged likely to be a technical artifact of the sequencing pipeline. A later analysis associated around 16,000 TCR beta sequences with specific HLA alleles at a false discovery rate of 0.05. HLA typing was unavailable for some donors at each locus, so association tests used only the typed subset. Compared with the approximately 670-donor mean, donors in an Asian-associated ancestry cluster had fewer N-insertions in productive TCRs, according to a later genetic analysis. A further reported finding was that TCR beta sequences accurately predicted the HLA-A and HLA-B alleles for most subjects in the first cohort. In a later analysis, HLA-associated TCR beta chains showed more clonal expansion and lower generation probabilities than non-associated chains that were equally common.

Preparation of the library involved the immunoSEQ multiplex PCR assay. For the multiplex PCR, a mixture combining 60 forward primers for TCR Vbeta segments and 13 reverse primers for TCR Jbeta segments was used. The CDR3 region of rearranged TCR beta genes was amplified from genomic DNA with a multiplex PCR assay. On the Illumina HiSeq System, the amplified TCR beta libraries were sequenced as 87-base-pair reads. On the authors' methods: In a later analysis, roughly 80 million unique TCR beta chains were counted across the roughly 700 repertoires, and around 10 million of these chains were shared by at least two donors. To remove PCR and sequencing errors, raw reads were error-corrected and collapsed into unique sequences using a nearest-neighbor algorithm that merged closely related sequences. V, D and J gene segments were assigned by aligning CDR3 sequences to IMGT reference sequences. Each retained sequence needed at least a six-nucleotide match to both a V gene segment and a J gene segment. A rearrangement was called productive if the CDR3 had no stop codons and remained in frame with V and J, and every other rearrangement was called non-productive. Following IMGT convention, CDR3 was defined as the stretch from the second conserved V-encoded cysteine to the conserved J-encoded phenylalanine. The earlier analysis of 500 to 600 of the donors excluded sequences that lacked an unambiguous match to a single V gene segment. An earlier analysis of approximately 590 of the donors called V segments functional above 56.7% productive rearrangements and segregating when the between-donor standard deviation exceeded 5%. A statistical classification framework was built to diagnose cytomegalovirus status from the catalog of TCR beta chain sequences. In a later analysis, V and J genes were assigned by comparing TCR nucleotide sequences against IMGT/GENE-DB human TR gene sequences. Using the TCRdist pipeline, a later analysis assigned CDR3 sequences along with most-parsimonious VDJ recombination scenarios. A later analysis defined each TCR beta chain by its CDR3 amino acid sequence plus V-gene family, and excluded reads lacking a unique V-gene family. In a later analysis, several hundred highly shared, low-generation-probability nucleotide sequences were removed to address suspected cross-contamination and a sequencing artifact. For each public chain, a later analysis derived a clonal expansion index from normalized ranks of inferred template counts within each repertoire. In a later analysis, generation probabilities were computed using a VDJ recombination model fitted to out-of-frame rearrangements, and the results were checked against IGoR. In a later analysis, TCR-TCR, TCR-HLA and TCR-CMV co-occurrence was scored with hypergeometric tests, and a repertoire-size bias correction was applied to TCR pairs. To estimate false discovery rates, a later analysis permuted the HLA or CMV assignments 20 times. In a later analysis, co-occurring TCRs were grouped using DBSCAN, with TCRdist sequence similarity added in when clustering inside HLA-allele-positive subsets. Repertoires with fewer than 30,000 or more than 120,000 public chains were left out of co-occurrence clustering, as were five repertoires with anomalous nucleotide sharing. Sourced from immuneACCESS, this table was stored by TCRdb with only in-frame sequences that have V and J called. A share of the clones is absent; for the studies checked, an unresolved V gene accounts for under half, and the remainder has no known explanation. That table furnishes V, J and clone size, whereas the DNA furnished D and trimming. The sample has about 200,000 clones on record, 75% to 85% of them singletons. 1.1% to 1.5% of the sample is taken by the ten largest.

Regarding this clone: Its antigen remains unidentified. No quality values exist for individual bases; no much larger clone is one base distant.

In total, more than 500 healthy bone marrow donors made up the cohort. Cohort members were all nominally healthy when sampled, although unrecorded immune exposures were likely present. The donor was CMV seronegative and was included in the group of around 320 seronegative cohort members. A peripheral blood sample was provided by each donor, and peripheral blood mononuclear cells were used for TCR beta sequencing. Genomic DNA extraction from the blood cell samples was performed with the Qiagen DNeasy Blood Extraction Kit. V has 4 bases trimmed and J has 1 base trimmed; junction bases matching no gene number 7. The germline V gene yields LGHNA for CDR1 and YNFKEQ for CDR2. The CDR3 spans 16 residues, from the cysteine through the phenylalanine. Only CDR3 DNA remains: 48 bases, in frame from the first base.

The sample consisted of PBMCs. This clonotype originated in a girl between 10 and 17 years old in good health and CMV-seronegative. The chain was built from TRBV4-2 and TRBJ2-5, with 9 junctional bases fitting TRBD1. The CDR3 is CASSLGTGSLQETQYF. The DNA sequence is given as TGTGCCAGCAGCCTTGGGACAGGGAGTCTCCAAGAGACCCAGTACTTC.